The 2 T cell receptor beta chains below all came from one sample that was sequenced in a study of cytomegalovirus exposure and HLA in healthy donors. Both 60 Vbeta primers and 13 Jbeta primers went into the PCR. Some clones are missing from TCRdb's copy, which holds only in-frame ones; the method was immunoSEQ multiplex PCR. The sample holds approximately 180,000 clones; approximately 85% are singletons and the top ten take approximately 1.8%. What was sequenced was PBMCs. These receptors were taken from a man aged 18 to 29 in good health and CMV-seronegative.

The chain links TRBV2 to TRBJ1-4; TRBD1 might be the D (6 bases). V lost 7 bases, J lost 7 bases, and 19 bases lay in between. Germline-derived CDR1 and CDR2 are SNHLY and FYNNEI. The CDR3 has 15 residues. The CDR3 region has the DNA TGTGCCAGCAAAGTTGGGGGCGGAGGTCTTGAAAAACTGTTTTTT. Encoded protein: CASKVGGGGLEKLFF.

This rearrangement joins TRBV5-4 to TRBJ1-6; D call uncertain. CDR1 and CDR2 from the germline V gene are SGHNT and YYREEE (reference sequence). Trimming removed 2 bases from V and 4 bases from J, with 16 bases in between. The CDR3 is 17 residues long. CDR3 sequence reads: CASSFEVRSFYNSPLHF. CDR3 DNA sequence: TGTGCCAGCAGCTTTGAAGTCAGAAGTTTTTATAATTCACCCCTCCACTTT.